This is a list of T cell receptor beta chains from one sample in a study of CD8 T cells in ankylosing spondylitis. TCRdb reprocessed the 5' RACE reads via MiXCR and lists one record per CDR3 protein. The sample has roughly 440,000 distinct CDR3 sequences, roughly 15% seen once; the top ten hold just over 1%. The sequenced material came from blood, either unsorted or a sorted T cell fraction (not recorded which). These receptors were collected from a male donor with ankylosing spondylitis. Each CDR3 is given with its conserved first and last residue. A D gene is named only where the DNA matches it firmly. Rows give clone size only sometimes, using once, few, many, or a class for an expanded clone.

V	J	D	size	CDR3	DNA
TRBV6-5	TRBJ1-2	-	-	CASSYSGQGGGYTF	TGTGCCAGCAGTTACTCTGGTCAGGGCGGGGGGTACACCTTC
TRBV5-6	TRBJ2-1	-	few	CASSLSPSGEQFF	TGTGCCAGCAGCTTGAGTCCAAGTGGCGAGCAGTTCTTC
TRBV12-3/TRBV12-4	TRBJ1-3	TRBD1	many	CASRLGQGRNTIYF	TGTGCCAGCAGGTTGGGACAGGGGAGAAACACCATATATTTT
TRBV5-1	TRBJ1-6	-	many	CASSRRDNSPLHF	TGCGCCAGCAGCAGGCGGGATAATTCACCCCTCCACTTT
TRBV5-1	TRBJ2-1	TRBD1	many	CASSVGQAFNNEQFF	TGCGCCAGCTCCGTAGGACAGGCGTTTAACAATGAGCAGTTCTTC
TRBV20-1	TRBJ2-1	TRBD2	many	CSAPGTSGGLSYNEQFF	TGCAGTGCTCCAGGGACTAGCGGGGGTCTCTCCTACAATGAGCAGTTCTTC
TRBV27	TRBJ2-4	-	-	CASSLIDSWAKNIQYF	TGTGCCAGCAGTTTAATAGACTCGTGGGCCAAAAACATTCAGTACTTC
TRBV27	TRBJ2-1	TRBD2	once	CASRPAGTSGYNEQFF	TGTGCCAGCAGACCAGCCGGGACTAGCGGATACAATGAGCAGTTCTTC
TRBV29-1	TRBJ2-2	TRBD1	few	CSGKNHRGAGELFF	TGCAGCGGCAAGAATCACAGGGGGGCCGGGGAGCTGTTTTTT
TRBV12-3/TRBV12-4	TRBJ2-2	-	-	CASSYQRAGELFF	TGTGCCAGCAGTTACCAAAGGGCCGGGGAGCTGTTTTTT
TRBV12-3/TRBV12-4	TRBJ2-3	-	many	CASRAMTDTQYF	TGTGCCAGCAGAGCCATGACAGATACGCAGTATTTT
TRBV5-1	TRBJ2-1	TRBD2	-	CASSLALATDDEQFF	TGCGCCAGCAGCTTGGCACTAGCGACTGACGATGAGCAGTTCTTC
TRBV11-2	TRBJ1-2	TRBD1	-	CASSARDRGDYGYTF	TGTGCCAGCAGCGCCCGGGACAGGGGGGACTATGGCTACACCTTC
TRBV5-1	TRBJ2-7	TRBD1	-	CASSRQGEDYEQYF	TGCGCCAGCAGCCGACAGGGAGAGGACTACGAGCAGTACTTC
TRBV3-1	TRBJ1-5	-	-	CASSQLGNQPQHF	TGTGCCAGCAGCCAGCTGGGGAATCAGCCCCAGCATTTT
TRBV7-8	TRBJ2-1	-	-	CASTKKQFF	TGTGCCAGCACTAAAAAGCAGTTCTTC